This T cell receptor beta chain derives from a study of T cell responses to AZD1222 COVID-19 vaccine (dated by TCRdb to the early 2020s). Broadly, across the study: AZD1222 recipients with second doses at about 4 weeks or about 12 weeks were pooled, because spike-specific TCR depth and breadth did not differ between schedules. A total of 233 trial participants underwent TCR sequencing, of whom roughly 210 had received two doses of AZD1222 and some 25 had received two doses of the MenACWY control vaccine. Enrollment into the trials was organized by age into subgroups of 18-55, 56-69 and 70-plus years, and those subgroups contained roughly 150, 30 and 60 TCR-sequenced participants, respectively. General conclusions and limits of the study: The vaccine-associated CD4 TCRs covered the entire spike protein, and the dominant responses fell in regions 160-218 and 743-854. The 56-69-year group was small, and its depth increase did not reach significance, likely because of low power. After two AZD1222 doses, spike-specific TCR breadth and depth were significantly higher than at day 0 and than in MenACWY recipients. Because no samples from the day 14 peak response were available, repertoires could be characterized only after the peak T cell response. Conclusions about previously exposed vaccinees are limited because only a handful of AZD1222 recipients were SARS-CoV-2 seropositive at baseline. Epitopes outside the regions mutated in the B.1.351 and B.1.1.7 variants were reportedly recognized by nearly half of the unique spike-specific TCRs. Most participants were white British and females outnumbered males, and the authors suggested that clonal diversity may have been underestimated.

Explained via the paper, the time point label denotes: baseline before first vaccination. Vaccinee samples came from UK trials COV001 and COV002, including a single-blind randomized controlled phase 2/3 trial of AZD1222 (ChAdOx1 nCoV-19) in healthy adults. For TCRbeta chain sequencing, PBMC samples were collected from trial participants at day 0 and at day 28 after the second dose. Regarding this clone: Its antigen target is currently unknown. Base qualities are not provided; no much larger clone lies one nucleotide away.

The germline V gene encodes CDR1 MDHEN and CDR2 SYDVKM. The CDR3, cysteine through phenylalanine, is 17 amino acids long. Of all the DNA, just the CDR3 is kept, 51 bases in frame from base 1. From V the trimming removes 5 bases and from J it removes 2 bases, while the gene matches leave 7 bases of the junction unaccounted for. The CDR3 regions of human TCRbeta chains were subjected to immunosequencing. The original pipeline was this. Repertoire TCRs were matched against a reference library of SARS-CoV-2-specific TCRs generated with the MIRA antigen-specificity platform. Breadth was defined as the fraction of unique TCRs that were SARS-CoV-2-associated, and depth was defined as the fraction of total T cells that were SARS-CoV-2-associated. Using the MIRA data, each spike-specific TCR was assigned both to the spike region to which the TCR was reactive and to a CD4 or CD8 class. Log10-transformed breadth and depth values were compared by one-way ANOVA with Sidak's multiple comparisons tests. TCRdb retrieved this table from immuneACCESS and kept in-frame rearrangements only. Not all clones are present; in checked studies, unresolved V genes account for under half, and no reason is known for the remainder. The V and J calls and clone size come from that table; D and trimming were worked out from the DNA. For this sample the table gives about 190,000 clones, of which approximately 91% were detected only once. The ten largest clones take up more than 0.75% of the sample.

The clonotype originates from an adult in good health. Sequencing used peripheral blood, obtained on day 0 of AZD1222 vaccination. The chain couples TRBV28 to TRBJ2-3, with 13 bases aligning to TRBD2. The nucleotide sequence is TGTGCCAGCAGTCGGCCGGGACTAGCGGGGAACACAGATACGCAGTATTTT. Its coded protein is CASSRPGLAGNTDTQYF.